The TCR beta chain described here comes from a study of blood T cell repertoires in COVID-19 (dated by TCRdb to 2018 to 2020). Regarding the complete study: Samples covering the acute and convalescent phases of COVID-19 were provided by collaborators in the United States, Italy and Spain. Sample metadata almost always included a de-identified subject ID, COVID-19 status, age in years and sex. Samples came from the ongoing ImmuneRACE study (first 160 participants) plus 1,254 subjects from 6 global collaborators. Subjects who had been exposed to COVID-19, were actively infected with it, or had recovered from it provided the deeply sampled blood TCRbeta repertoires that made up the dataset. The repertoires were released in a freely available public database intended as a resource for research on the immune response to SARS-CoV-2. Where available, HLA class I and class II types were obtained from metadata supplied by the sample provider rather than from assay-based typing. The prospective study material was composed of cDNA or gDNA derived from T cells, B-cell-depleted T cells, or PBMCs. What the work shows at the level of the full study, not this receptor alone: How much clinical and demographic metadata was included differed by source and by participant, and the metadata was provided uncurated.

Of note for this clone: Its target antigen remains unknown. Base qualities were left out, and no much larger clone turns up one base away.

In the germline V gene, CDR1 corresponds to MNHEY and CDR2 to SVGAGI. From the cysteine up to the phenylalanine, the CDR3 has a length of 14 residues. CDR3 DNA only is kept here, 42 bases in frame from base 1. For this chain, trimming is 7 bases at the V end and 3 bases at the J end, and the number of junction bases without a gene match is 8. In the prospective study, participants were roughly 18 to 89 years old, resided in fewer than 25 geographic areas of the United States, and were enrolled through a virtual design. To assign participants to cohorts, the prospective study relied on clinical history that participants themselves reported in a screening survey and a study questionnaire. Recovered participants in ImmuneRACE Cohort 3 were defined as having two consecutive negative NP/OP PCR tests, clearance from a healthcare professional, or resolution of symptoms. Each participant in the prospective study had whole blood, serum and a nasopharyngeal or oropharyngeal swab collected by mobile phlebotomists. Participants in the prospective study had the option to provide additional blood draws and questionnaires over a roughly two-month period. Prospective study blood samples were shipped either frozen or at room temperature before DNA extraction.

The immunoSEQ Assay, a bias-controlled multiplex PCR, was used to amplify TCRbeta CDR3 regions from genomic DNA. The published analysis was carried out like this. The number of nucleated cells in each sample was estimated from the amplification of reference gene primers within the assay. To quantify the absolute abundance of each unique TCRbeta CDR3 rearrangement, sequence reads were collapsed and filtered. For each sample, productive Simpson clonality was calculated as the square root of Simpson's diversity index across productive rearrangements. As stored in TCRdb, this immuneACCESS dataset retains in-frame rearrangements with V and J assigned. A fraction of the clones does not appear; measured against another copy, unresolved V genes explain less than half of the discrepancy, and the remainder lacks a known reason. The D gene and trimming were derived from the DNA, and the V and J assignments and clone size from that table. The sample records 300,000 to 400,000 clones, roughly nine tenths of which are singletons. Of the sample, 2% to 3% falls within the top ten clones.

The chain couples TRBV6-5 to TRBJ2-7; the junction holds 8 bases that match TRBD1. The sequence derives from a man between 60 and 75 years old who had recovered from COVID-19. Sequenced input: PBMCs or T cells enriched from blood (not recorded which). The nucleotides are TGTGCCAGCAAGATCGGACAGGGAGTCTACGAGCAGTACTTC. It codes for CASKIGQGVYEQYF.